These 6 T cell receptor beta chains were sequenced from one sample in a study of blood T cell repertoires in COVID-19. Profiled with immunoSEQ multiplex PCR; TCRdb holds only in-frame clones, not every one. The sample shows about 100,000 clones, 85% of them seen only once. The sequenced sample was peripheral blood. These receptors were obtained from a human donor in a cohort sampled during active COVID-19.

This chain uses TRBV30 with TRBJ2-2, with TRBD1 matching 8 bases. Trimming took 2 bases from V and 5 from J; bases not matched to a gene: 1. This CDR3 has 13 amino acids. Germline V CDR1 and CDR2: GTSNPN, SVGIG (reference sequence). The CDR3 region has the DNA TGTGCCTGGAGTAACAGGGGGACCGGGGAGCTGTTTTTT. It specifies CAWSNRGTGELFF.

The V gene is TRBV3-1 (or the pseudogene TRBV3-2), the J gene TRBJ2-1; TRBD1 matches 7 bases. Germline loops: CDR1 LGHDT, CDR2 YNNKEL (reference sequence). J gave up 7 bases and V 0 bases, and 3 bases lay outside the gene matches. This CDR3 is 14 amino acids long. The CDR3 region has the DNA TGTGCCAGCAGCCAAGACCCGACAGGGAATGAGCAGTTCTTC. It codes for CASSQDPTGNEQFF.

The chain couples TRBV5-6 to TRBJ2-7; 7 positions match TRBD2. The CDR3 is 13 amino acids. With 3 bases clipped from V and 3 bases from J, the junction kept 3 bases outside the gene matches. Looked up from germline, CDR1 is SGHDT and CDR2 is YYEEEE. In DNA, the CDR3 is TGTGCCAGCAGCTCCGGGACTAACTACGAGCAGTACTTC. Amino acids: CASSSGTNYEQYF.

This rearrangement joins TRBV5-1 to TRBJ2-5, with D uncertain. Germline assignment: CDR1 SGHRS and CDR2 YFSETQ. V was pared by 4 bases and J by 5 bases, with 15 bases between. The CDR3 sequence is 14 residues long. The CDR3 DNA reads TGCGCCAGCAGCGCTCCCCAGAATTCCGAGACCCAGTACTTC. Amino acid sequence: CASSAPQNSETQYF.

The rearrangement uses TRBV5-4 and TRBJ1-1; no clear D. V gave up 5 bases and J gave up 6 bases, with 14 bases separating them. Germline assignment: CDR1 SGHNT and CDR2 YYREEE (reference sequence). The CDR3 covers 13 residues. CDR3 protein: CASRRQNSAEAFF. CDR3 DNA: TGTGCCAGCAGACGCCAGAATAGCGCTGAAGCTTTCTTT.

This chain uses TRBV9 with TRBJ2-7; 11 nucleotides align to TRBD2. J lost 4 bases, V lost 4 bases, and 7 bases had no gene match. The CDR3 is 15 residues long. The germline V gene has CDR1 SGDLS and CDR2 YYNGEE. The CDR3 DNA reads TGTGCCAGCAGCCCAAGACTAGCGGGGTTATACGAGCAGTACTTC. This translates into CASSPRLAGLYEQYF.